These 9 T cell receptor beta chains came from one sample sequenced in a study of cytomegalovirus exposure and HLA in healthy donors. Repertoires were generated with immunoSEQ multiplex PCR, while TCRdb's copy carries only in-frame clones and drops some. The sample consists of tens of thousands of clones, around 96% of them appearing once. The sequencing input was PBMCs. Receptors originate from a man aged 30 to 45 in good health and CMV-seropositive.

The V call is TRBV28, the J call TRBJ1-1; D uncertain. The V gene lost 4 bases and the J gene lost 5 bases, with 5 bases spanning the gap. CDR1 is MDHEN and CDR2 is SYDVKM in the germline V gene. The CDR3 has 11 residues. The DNA for the CDR3 is TGTGCCAGCAGTTCGGTAACTGAAGCTTTCTTT. This codes for CASSSVTEAFF. The complete variable domain, with remaining parts taken from reference TRBV28 and TRBJ1-1, reads DVKVTQSSRYLVKRTGEKVFLECVQDMDHENMFWYRQDPGLGLRLIYFSYDVKMKEKGDIPEGYSVSREKKERFSLILESASTNQTSMYLCASSSVTEAFFGQGTRLTVV.

This chain uses TRBV7-2 with TRBJ2-4; TRBD1 is a possible D gene (5 bases). V was shortened by 5 bases and J by 6 bases, with 8 bases between the two germline ends. This CDR3 contains 12 residues. The germline V gene has CDR1 SGHTA and CDR2 FQGNSA. In DNA form, the CDR3 reads TGTGCCAGCAGCGCTACAGGAAACATTCAGTACTTC. Translating gives CASSATGNIQYF.

The genes are TRBV6-5 and TRBJ1-3; D is unresolved. Germline loops: CDR1 MNHEY, CDR2 SVGAGI. The V and J ends lost 7 bases and 0 bases respectively, with 7 bases between them. This CDR3 region has 13 residues. CDR3 in amino acids: CASISFSGNTIYF. In DNA, the CDR3 is TGTGCCAGCATCTCCTTCTCTGGAAACACCATATATTTT.

The chain joins TRBV5-1 to TRBJ2-1, with 11 bases identical to TRBD2. The CDR3 loop spans 15 amino acids. Germline V gives CDR1 SGHRS, CDR2 YFSETQ. The V segment lost 4 bases and the J segment 6 bases; nucleotides outside the gene matches: 6. The CDR3 bases are TGCGCCAGCAGCGTTACTAGCGGGAGTATCAATGAGCAGTTCTTC. This encodes CASSVTSGSINEQFF. Full variable domain (outside the CDR3, taken from reference TRBV5-1 and TRBJ2-1): KAGVTQTPRYLIKTRGQQVTLSCSPISGHRSVSWYQQTPGQGLQFLFEYFSETQRNKGNFPGRFSGRQFSNSRSEMNVSTLELGDSALYLCASSVTSGSINEQFFGPGTRLTVL.

The V and J genes are TRBV7-2 and TRBJ2-7, with 13 bases identical to TRBD2. Germline CDR1 SGHTA, CDR2 FQGNSA. V dropped 7 bases and J dropped 6; count of bases not matched to a gene: 9. The CDR3 consists of 15 residues. The CDR3 region is CASTTRTSGSGEQYF. The CDR3 coding sequence is TGTGCCAGCACCACCAGGACTAGCGGGAGTGGCGAGCAGTACTTC. Filled out from reference TRBV7-2 and TRBJ2-7, the complete variable domain reads GAGVSQSPSNKVTEKGKDVELRCDPISGHTALYWYRQSLGQGLEFLIYFQGNSAPDKSGLPSDRFSAERTGGSVSTLTIQRTQQEDSAVYLCASTTRTSGSGEQYFGPGTRLTVT.

This chain joins TRBV4-2 and TRBJ1-5; tentative D call: TRBD1 (5 bases). Germline assignment: CDR1 LGHNA and CDR2 YNFKEQ. V was cut by 1 base and J by 3 bases, with 7 bases left in between. The CDR3 contains 14 residues. In DNA, the CDR3 is TGTGCCAGCAGCCAAGGACAGTCCAATCAGCCCCAGCATTTT. Translation gives CASSQGQSNQPQHF.

The J gene is TRBJ2-1, the V gene TRBV5-4, with D perhaps matching TRBD2 (5 bases). The germline CDR1 and CDR2 sequences are SGHNT and YYREEE (reference sequence). V gave up 0 bases and J gave up 3 bases, with 10 bases separating them. The CDR3 totals 15 residues. CDR3 bases: TGTGCCAGCAGCTTGGGCGGACTGAACTACAATGAGCAGTTCTTC. It specifies CASSLGGLNYNEQFF.

This clone was seen once. This chain links TRBV7-2 with TRBJ2-7; D perhaps matches TRBD1 (6 bases). There are 14 residues in the CDR3. CDR1 is SGHTA and CDR2 is FQGNSA in the germline V gene. V lost 2 bases and J 1 base, leaving 9 bases between the germline ends. CDR3 nucleotides: TGTGCCAGCAGCTTACAGGGGTTTTCCTACGAGCAGTACTTC. Its translation: CASSLQGFSYEQYF.

The rearrangement uses TRBV4-2 and TRBJ2-7, with D possibly TRBD2 on 5 matching bases. This CDR3 region has 13 residues. From germline, CDR1 is LGHNA and CDR2 YNFKEQ. V gave up 1 base and J gave up 3 bases, with 7 bases separating them. The CDR3, as DNA: TGTGCCAGCAGCCAAGCTCGGGACTACGAGCAGTACTTC. It encodes CASSQARDYEQYF.